This T cell receptor beta chain was identified during a study of CD8+CD57+ T cells in acquired aplastic anemia. Study context: Sorted CD4+ and CD8+ cell DNA averaged roughly 3 ug.

This clonotype was observed a few times. What it recognizes is unknown. The TCR beta profiling, which covered VDJ combination and CDR3 sequence, was carried out using genomic DNA as the template. Each CDR3 protein is one row after TCRdb ran MiXCR on the reads. The sample lists about 270,000 distinct CDR3 sequences; around three fifths were seen once. The study's findings and limits: Patients showed no significant difference from controls in CD8+ Simpson's diversity. Patients had twenty-nine CD8+ CDR3 sequences in common with controls (the shared set).

Germline V lookup: CDR1 SGDLS, CDR2 YYNGEE. The CDR3 has 15 amino acids. V was pared by 4 bases and J by 5 bases, with 6 bases of the junction left unmatched. This receptor was taken from a human donor with severe aplastic anemia or a healthy control (not recorded which). The specimen was sorted CD4+, CD8+, or CD8+CD57+ T cells (not recorded which) from PBMCs. The J gene is TRBJ2-1, the V gene TRBV9, with 10 bases matching TRBD2. CDR3 protein: CASSLYSGRDNEQFF. CDR3 bases: TGTGCCAGCAGCTTGTACAGCGGGAGGGACAATGAGCAGTTCTTC.